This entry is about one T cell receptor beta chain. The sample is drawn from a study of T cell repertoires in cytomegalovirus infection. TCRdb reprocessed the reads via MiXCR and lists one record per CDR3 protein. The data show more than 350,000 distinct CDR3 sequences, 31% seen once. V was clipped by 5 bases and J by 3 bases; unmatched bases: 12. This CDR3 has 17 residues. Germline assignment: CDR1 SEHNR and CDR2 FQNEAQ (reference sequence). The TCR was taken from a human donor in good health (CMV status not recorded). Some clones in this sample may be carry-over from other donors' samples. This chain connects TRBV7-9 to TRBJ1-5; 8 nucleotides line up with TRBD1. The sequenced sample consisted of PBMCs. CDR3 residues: CASSQDTDREINQPQHF. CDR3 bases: TGTGCCAGCAGCCAGGATACGGACAGGGAGATCAATCAGCCCCAGCATTTT.